These 21 T cell receptor beta chains were sequenced from one sample in a study of identical twins. TCRdb called the 5' RACE reads again in MiXCR, with one record for every CDR3 protein. The table shows hundreds of thousands of distinct CDR3 sequences, with 7.1% occurring only once. These data are also associated with another study on yellow fever vaccine responses in identical twins.

Sequencing used PBMCs. The source of these receptors is a woman younger than 30 in good health.

V usage is TRBV11-3 and J usage is TRBJ2-1; D ambiguous. V was shortened by 3 bases and J by 6 bases, with 12 bases between the two germline ends. CDR1 and CDR2 (germline): SGHNT, YENEEA. This CDR3 region has 14 residues. The CDR3 bases are TGTGCCAGCAGCTTGGGCTGGGTGGGCAATGAGCAGTTCTTC. Translating it yields CASSLGWVGNEQFF.

Concerning this clonotype: Given the absence of the conserved phenylalanine or tryptophan at the CDR3 end, a read error is likely. The V call is TRBV29-1, the J call TRBJ1-1; weak D call: TRBD1 (5 bases). CDR1 is SQVTM, CDR2 ANQGSEA, per germline. The CDR3 totals 11 residues. Trimming removed 8 bases from V and 7 bases from J, with 14 bases in between. The CDR3 here is CSLSTAIEAFI. CDR3 in DNA: TGCAGCCTTTCGACAGCTATTGAAGCTTTCATT.

This clonotype has ten or more counts. This chain links TRBV5-1 with TRBJ2-3; 8 bases fit TRBD1. The germline CDR1 and CDR2 sequences are SGHRS and YFSETQ. CDR3 length equals 15 residues. The V gene end was trimmed by 3 bases and the J gene end by 2 bases; junction bases not matched to a gene: 5. CDR3 in DNA: TGCGCCAGCAGCTCCCCGGGACAGGTCACAGATACGCAGTATTTT. Protein sequence: CASSSPGQVTDTQYF.

This clonotype has only a few counts. The chain recombines TRBV15 with TRBJ2-1; TRBD1 matches at 7 bases. CDR3 length: 19 amino acids. From germline, CDR1 is LNHNV and CDR2 YYDKDF (reference sequence). J gave up 4 bases and V 0 bases, and 15 bases lay outside the gene matches. The chain's CDR3 is CATSREEWGPRGKYNEQFF. As DNA, the CDR3 is TGTGCCACCAGCAGAGAGGAATGGGGCCCCAGGGGGAAATACAATGAGCAGTTCTTC.

This clonotype occurred a few times. V gene TRBV6-2 or TRBV6-3 combines with J gene TRBJ1-2; 9 bases align to TRBD1. The CDR3 sequence is 16 residues long. Trimming removed 7 bases from V and 7 bases from J; junction bases left unmatched: 16. CDR1 and CDR2 (germline): MNHEY, SVGEGT. The CDR3 reads CASNRDRVRDRGGYTF. The CDR3, as DNA: TGTGCCAGCAACCGGGACAGGGTCCGTGATCGTGGTGGCTACACCTTC.

Note on this clonotype: A junction boundary mismatches the germline segment, possibly from a read error. The V and J genes are TRBV3-1 and TRBJ2-1, with TRBD2 identical over 10 bases. Germline lookup yields CDR1 LGHDT and CDR2 YNNKEL (reference sequence). The CDR3 spans 15 residues. CDR3 in DNA: TGTGCCAGCAGCCAAAGCGGGGGGGCCATTCATGACATTACCTTC. Residues: CASSQSGGAIHDITF.

This sequence joins TRBV5-1 and TRBJ2-7; 8 bases align to TRBD1. The CDR3 consists of 13 residues. V gave up 4 bases and J gave up 6 bases; unmatched junction bases: 6. CDR1 and CDR2 from the germline V gene are SGHRS and YFSETQ. CDR3 DNA sequence: TGCGCCAGCAGCGGCTGGACAGGGTCCGAGCAGTACTTC. Translating gives CASSGWTGSEQYF.

This chain links TRBV24-1 with TRBJ2-1, with a possible D match to TRBD1 (5 bases). Trimming stripped 5 bases from V and 8 bases from J, with 27 bases between. The CDR3 is 18 residues long. The germline gives CDR1 KGHDR, CDR2 SFDVKD. CDR3 loop: CATSGPHQGYLGLDEQFF. In nucleotides, the CDR3 is TGTGCCACCAGTGGCCCTCATCAGGGCTACCTCGGGCTCGATGAGCAGTTCTTC.

There are a few counts of this clonotype. The chain has TRBV27 and TRBJ2-1, with D tentatively TRBD2 (7 bases). The CDR3 is 17 amino acids. Trimming stripped 3 bases from V and 6 bases from J, with 21 bases between. Germline CDR1 is MNHEY and CDR2 is SMNVEV (reference sequence). The CDR3 coding sequence is TGTGCCAGCAGTTTCCCTTCATCGGCGGGGGCTTCCAATGAGCAGTTCTTC. It yields the protein CASSFPSSAGASNEQFF.

Only a few counts were recorded for this clonotype. The J gene is TRBJ2-3, the V gene TRBV5-1, with D perhaps TRBD1 or TRBD2 (5 bases each). The CDR3 runs to 16 residues. Between the trimmed V and J ends, which lost 0 bases and 1 base, there was a span of 12 bases. CDR1 and CDR2 from the germline V gene are SGHRS and YFSETQ. Here the CDR3 reads CASSLEPEGRTDTQYF. CDR3 DNA: TGCGCCAGCAGCTTGGAACCCGAGGGACGCACAGATACGCAGTATTTT.

The chain has TRBV20-1 and TRBJ2-7; D may correspond to TRBD1 or TRBD2 (5 bases each). With 4 bases removed from V and 3 bases from J, the gap between germline ends came to 13 bases. The CDR3 runs 13 residues. CDR1 and CDR2 from the germline V gene are DFQATT and SNEGSKA (reference sequence). The CDR3 DNA reads TGCAGTGCTACGGGTGGGGCGGGCTACGAGCAGTACTTC. It is translated as CSATGGAGYEQYF.

This clonotype was recorded a few times. V is TRBV11-2 and J is TRBJ2-7; 13 nucleotides match TRBD2. Trimming cost V 0 bases and J 6 bases; bases outside gene matches: 5. CDR3 length equals 16 residues. Looked up from germline, CDR1 is SGHAT and CDR2 is FQNNGV. DNA for the CDR3: TGTGCCAGCAGCTTAGATCCGGGACTAGCGGGAAGCGAGCAGTACTTC. It encodes CASSLDPGLAGSEQYF.

This clonotype appeared a few times. The chain has TRBV5-1 and TRBJ1-5; D ambiguous. The length of the CDR3 is 15 residues. CDR1 is SGHRS and CDR2 is YFSETQ in the germline V gene. V lost 0 bases and J lost 7, with 14 bases in between. The CDR3 DNA is TGCGCCAGCAGCTTGGGGGAGGTAGCGGGACAGCCCCAGCATTTT. This translates into CASSLGEVAGQPQHF.

A few counts support this clonotype. This chain joins TRBV28 and TRBJ2-4; D unclear. This CDR3 contains 15 residues. Between the trimmed V and J ends, which lost 8 bases and 2 bases, there was a span of 16 bases. Germline CDR1 MDHEN, CDR2 SYDVKM. This chain's CDR3 is CASFDGWASKNIQYF. The CDR3 DNA sequence: TGTGCCAGCTTTGATGGGTGGGCTTCCAAAAACATTCAGTACTTC.

This clonotype turned up a few times. The gene calls are TRBV10-3 and TRBJ2-1, with 9 bases lining up with TRBD2. This CDR3 contains 14 residues. The trim removed 6 bases at V and 6 bases at J, leaving 6 bases unmatched. Germline V gene data show CDR1 as ENHRY and CDR2 as SYGVKD. CDR3 nucleotide sequence: TGTGCCATCAGAGCGGGACTAGCCGGCAATGAGCAGTTCTTC. It encodes CAIRAGLAGNEQFF.

This clonotype was picked up many times. The chain joins TRBV12-3 or TRBV12-4 to TRBJ1-5; no firm D call. This CDR3 spans 12 amino acids. V dropped 6 bases and J dropped 6 bases, with 9 bases sitting between them. CDR3 coding DNA: TGTGCCAGCAGCGATGGCGGTCAGCCCCAGCATTTT. Translated: CASSDGGQPQHF.

This clonotype was counted a few times. The V gene is TRBV24-1, the J gene TRBJ2-1; TRBD2 matches 11 bases. Losses at the gene ends were 4 bases for V and 3 bases for J; bases not matched to a gene: 7. This CDR3 is built from 17 residues. CDR1 and CDR2 from the germline V gene are KGHDR and SFDVKD. CDR3 in DNA: TGTGCCACCAGTGAGGCCCTTAGCGGGGGGGACTACAATGAGCAGTTCTTC. Protein sequence: CATSEALSGGDYNEQFF.

The gene calls are TRBV6-1 and TRBJ1-6; TRBD1 matches at 7 bases. This CDR3 spans 16 amino acids. Germline V gives CDR1 MNHNS, CDR2 SASEGT. Trimming took 10 bases from V and 0 from J; bases not matched to a gene: 9. This CDR3 is CANGTDQSSYNSPLHF. DNA for the CDR3: TGTGCCAACGGGACAGACCAGAGCTCCTATAATTCACCCCTCCACTTT.

This clonotype was recorded many times. The chain employs TRBV12-3 or TRBV12-4 and TRBJ2-5; D is possibly TRBD2 (6 bases). V was cut by 6 bases and J by 7 bases, with 15 bases left in between. The length of the CDR3 is 13 residues. Here the CDR3 DNA reads TGTGCCAGCAGGATCAGGGACTGGGGGACCCAGTACTTC. Its translation is CASRIRDWGTQYF.

The sample holds a few counts of this clonotype. V gene TRBV15 combines with J gene TRBJ1-6; a possible D gene is TRBD1 (6 bases). The V end was cut by 2 bases, the J end by 7 bases, with 9 bases between. The CDR3 totals 14 residues. CDR1 is LNHNV and CDR2 is YYDKDF in the germline V gene (reference sequence). The CDR3 DNA follows: TGTGCCACCAGCAGAACAGGGTACAATTCACCCCTCCACTTT. Protein: CATSRTGYNSPLHF. The full variable domain, in which reference TRBV15 and TRBJ1-6 provide the parts outside the CDR3, is DAMVIQNPRYQVTQFGKPVTLSCSQTLNHNVMYWYQQKSSQAPKLLFHYYDKDFNNEADTPDNFQSRRPNTSFCFLDIRSPGLGDTAMYLCATSRTGYNSPLHFGNGTRLTVT.

In this sample, this clonotype turned up many times. The rearrangement links TRBV4-1 to TRBJ1-2; D is perhaps TRBD1 (5 bases). In germline, CDR1 is MGHRA, CDR2 YSYEKL. This CDR3 comprises 14 residues. Trimming pared 1 base from V and 1 base from J, leaving 7 bases between. The CDR3 loop reads CASSQGQLNYGYTF. The CDR3 nucleotides read TGCGCCAGCAGCCAAGGACAGCTTAACTATGGCTACACCTTC.